This is a list of T cell receptor beta chains from one sample in a study of blood T cell repertoires in COVID-19. Produced via immunoSEQ multiplex PCR; TCRdb's table is partial and in-frame only. The table includes about 160,000 clones, around 83% detected once. The sequenced sample was PBMCs or T cells enriched from blood (not recorded which). These receptors were obtained from a woman aged 45-60 years in a cohort exposed to, infected with or recovered from COVID-19 (not recorded which). Both conserved end residues are part of each CDR3. Each record gives: D gene, J gene, V gene, clone size, CDR3 DNA, CDR3 protein. D genes are given only for firm matches. Rows may omit the clone size; those that give it use once, few, many or a size class.

>TRBD2|TRBJ2-7|TRBV5-8|-
TGTGCCAGCAGCCCCCGGGTAGCGGGAGCCTACGAGCAGTACTTC
CASSPRVAGAYEQYF
>-|TRBJ2-7|TRBV28|-
TGTGCCAGCAGTTTAGTGGGACTTAGTAGGGGATACGAGCAGTACTTC
CASSLVGLSRGYEQYF
>TRBD2|TRBJ2-5|TRBV5-1|-
TGCGCCAGCGGTCGGGGGGACGGTGAGGAGACCCAGTACTTC
CASGRGDGEETQYF
>-|TRBJ1-3|TRBV9|-
TGTGCCAGCAGCGGGGGACTCTCTGGAAACACCATATATTTT
CASSGGLSGNTIYF
>TRBD2|TRBJ2-5|TRBV30|-
TGTGCCTGGAGTGTACGTGGTGGCGGGGGGCCCCAAGAGACCCAGTACTTC
CAWSVRGGGGPQETQYF
>-|TRBJ1-6|TRBV30|-
TGTGCCTGGAGTGTAAGGGGTGAGGTGCACTTT
CAWSVRGEVHF
>TRBD1|TRBJ2-5|TRBV3-1/TRBV3-2|-
TGTGCCAGCAGCTTATACAGGGGGCAAGGAAAGTACCAAGAGACCCAGTACTTC
CASSLYRGQGKYQETQYF
>TRBD1|TRBJ1-4|TRBV18|-
TGTGCCAGCTCACCGGGACAGGATAATGAAAAACTGTTTTTT
CASSPGQDNEKLFF
>-|TRBJ2-7|TRBV7-2|-
TGTGCCAGCAGTCAAGAGGGGGTAGGCTACGAGCAGTACTTC
CASSQEGVGYEQYF
>TRBD1|TRBJ1-2|TRBV5-6|-
TGTGCCAGCAGCCCCCCTGGGACAGTAGGTTCGGGTTACACCTTC
CASSPPGTVGSGYTF
>-|TRBJ1-1|TRBV6-2/TRBV6-3|many
TGTGCCAGCAGTACAGGGTACACGAACACTGAAGCTTTCTTT
CASSTGYTNTEAFF
>-|TRBJ2-5|TRBV5-1|once
TGCGCCAGCAGCACGGGGGATCGCCAAGAGACCCAGTACTTC
CASSTGDRQETQYF
>-|TRBJ2-3|TRBV11-2|few
TGTGCCAGCAGCCCCGGACAGCTAAGCACAGATACGCAGTATTTT
CASSPGQLSTDTQYF
>-|TRBJ2-1|TRBV7-3|-
TGTGCCAGCAGCCGAGGTCTTTTGGACAATGAGCAGTTCTTC
CASSRGLLDNEQFF
>-|TRBJ2-5|TRBV19|-
TGTGCCAGTAGTACGGCGACAGCTGGGGGGTACCAAGAGACCCAGTACTTC
CASSTATAGGYQETQYF
>-|TRBJ2-7|TRBV6-5|once
TGTGCCAGCAGTAAGGACAGGACTACCTACGAGCAGTACTTC
CASSKDRTTYEQYF
>TRBD1|TRBJ1-5|TRBV12-3/TRBV12-4|-
TGTGCCAGTAAGGGACAGATCGAGCAGCCCCAGCATTTT
CASKGQIEQPQHF
>TRBD2|TRBJ2-4|TRBV5-1|-
TGCGCCATTCATGGGCTAGCGGGAGGCCTCATGCTAGCCAAAAACATTCAGTACTTC
CAIHGLAGGLMLAKNIQYF
>-|TRBJ1-1|TRBV28|-
TGTGCCAGCACCCGCTTGACAGGTGAAGCTTTCTTT
CASTRLTGEAFF
>TRBD2|TRBJ2-3|TRBV3-1/TRBV3-2|-
TGTGCCAGCAGCCTCCGGACTAGCGGGTACACAGATACGCAGTATTTT
CASSLRTSGYTDTQYF
>-|TRBJ1-3|TRBV28|-
TGTGCCAGCAGCCTTAACTCTGGAAACACCATATATTTT
CASSLNSGNTIYF
>TRBD1|TRBJ1-3|TRBV4-2|-
TGTGCCAGCAGCCAAGAGGCACAGGGGGGAAACACCATATATTTT
CASSQEAQGGNTIYF